These T cell receptor beta chains were read from a single sample in a study of beta chain features in type 1 diabetes. The method was immunoSEQ multiplex PCR; TCRdb's version includes in-frame clones alone and lacks a portion of them. The sample shows around 310,000 clones, roughly 14% of them seen only once. The sample was naive CD4+ T cells from blood. The source is a young woman with type 1 diabetes. Both conserved end residues are part of each CDR3.

>TRBV11-2|TRBJ2-6
CASSLAGTNVLTF
>TRBV29-1|TRBJ1-1
CSVMALAQSNTEAFF
>TRBV14|TRBJ2-5
CASSQQLGTGPPQETQYF
>TRBV29-1|TRBJ2-4
CSVERGPGSPSGDIQYF
>TRBV9|TRBJ2-2
CASSILAGGPVTGELFF
>TRBV19|TRBJ2-2
CASRRDFITGELFF
>TRBV5-4|TRBJ2-1
CASSLGRGDNEQFF
>TRBV7-8|TRBJ1-4
CASSLGEPNEKLFF
>TRBV5-6|TRBJ2-1
CASTELAGGDNEQFF
>TRBV9|TRBJ1-2
CASSVLAGAIRGYTF
>TRBV28|TRBJ2-1
CASIGGIYNEQFF
>TRBV10-3|TRBJ2-1
CAIGGTSPNEQFF
>TRBV10-3|TRBJ2-5
CATTQAWDRGVRGETQYF
>TRBV11-2|TRBJ1-1
CASAFYENTEAFF
>TRBV5-6|TRBJ2-6
CASSLGGTSGANVLTF
>TRBV7-6|TRBJ2-1
CASSPRSGSSGREQFF
>TRBV7-2|TRBJ2-3
CASSLAWQAVDTQYF
>TRBV30|TRBJ1-3
CAWSEGGASGNTIYF
>TRBV27|TRBJ2-1
CASSLMRGTYNEQFF
>TRBV11-2|TRBJ1-1
CASSLQGSNTEAFF
>TRBV14|TRBJ2-5
CASSQSETQYF
>TRBV4-1|TRBJ2-1
CASSQDWASIYNEQFF
>TRBV7-3|TRBJ2-1
CASSSQSGTLNEQFF
>TRBV11-2|TRBJ1-1
CASSPQGGRQAFF
>TRBV9|TRBJ2-1
CASSLHGGLATYNEQFF
>TRBV30|TRBJ2-5
CAWSVVVKLARQETQYF
>TRBV5-1|TRBJ2-1
CASSKRLLAFAYNEQFF
>TRBV4-3|TRBJ2-2
CASSQGVLAGSTGELFF
>TRBV6-5|TRBJ2-7
CASTDPGYEQYF
>TRBV15|TRBJ2-2
CATSSGYRSATGELFF
>TRBV7-9|TRBJ2-1
CASSPGTGFQNEQFF
>TRBV11-2|TRBJ2-3
CASSPPVTDTQYF
>TRBV9|TRBJ2-7
CASSVGPGIRYEQYF
>TRBV27|TRBJ2-1
CASSQLAGGGNEQFF
>TRBV28|TRBJ1-5
CAARGRNDQPQHF
>TRBV27|TRBJ1-4
CASSWRVGNEKLFF
>TRBV2|TRBJ2-5
CASSSGGQGETQYF
>TRBV2|TRBJ1-2
CASSAQINYGYTF
>TRBV11-1|TRBJ2-7
CASSLDRRVHSYEQYF
>TRBV5-1|TRBJ2-7
CASSRGQGDEQYF
>TRBV27|TRBJ2-1
CASSLDRGRYNEQFF
>TRBV19|TRBJ1-1
CASSIGRGPVEAFF
>TRBV7-9|TRBJ1-4
CASSQQGLPNEKLFF
>TRBV30|TRBJ1-5
CAWSLYRGLNQPQHF
>TRBV7-2|TRBJ1-3
CASSSALGTGSGNTIYF
>TRBV5-4|TRBJ2-2
CASSLGGRNTGELFF